The 5 T cell receptor beta chains listed next were all sequenced from one sample in a study of CD8 T cells in Susac syndrome. Random hexamers were used to reverse transcribe roughly 0.45 to 1 ug of RNA. TCRdb fed the immunoSEQ multiplex PCR reads into MiXCR, producing one record per CDR3 protein. This table has 160,000 or so distinct CDR3 sequences, about 95% appearing once. Input material: CD8+ T cells from PBMCs. These receptor sequences come from a human donor with multiple sclerosis.

The rearrangement links TRBV6-5 to TRBJ2-1, with 14 bases identical to TRBD2. This CDR3 spans 17 amino acids. V gave up 4 bases and J gave up 3 bases; unmatched junction bases: 5. Germline lookup yields CDR1 MNHEY and CDR2 SVGAGI. DNA of the CDR3: TGTGCCAGCAGTTCCGGGACTAGCGGGGGTCACTACAATGAGCAGTTCTTC. Translation: CASSSGTSGGHYNEQFF.

This rearrangement joins TRBV6-5 to TRBJ1-2, with D unclear. Germline CDR1 and CDR2: MNHEY and SVGAGI. Trimming shortened V by 5 bases and J by 14 bases, and 24 bases separated the two germline ends. This CDR3 spans 14 amino acids. CDR3 sequence: CASSMANTGTYWTF. CDR3 bases: TGTGCCAGCAGTATGGCCAACACTGGAACTTACTGGACCTTC.

The V call is TRBV27, the J call TRBJ1-1; a possible D gene is TRBD1 (5 bases). Germline lookup yields CDR1 MNHEY and CDR2 SMNVEV (reference sequence). V was trimmed by 3 bases and J by 1 base, leaving 9 bases between them. The CDR3 runs to 14 residues. Written as DNA, the CDR3 is TGTGCCAGCAGTTTTGGGGCTTCGAACACTGAAGCTTTCTTT. It specifies CASSFGASNTEAFF.

This clonotype was observed a single time. The chain links TRBV27 to TRBJ2-1; the D is unclear. The length of the CDR3 is 16 residues. The V end was cut by 5 bases, the J end by 8 bases, with 22 bases between. Germline V gene data show CDR1 as MNHEY and CDR2 as SMNVEV (reference sequence). The CDR3 region is CASSPNLGYGKDEQFF. The CDR3 DNA sequence: TGTGCCAGCAGTCCCAACCTCGGTTATGGGAAGGATGAGCAGTTCTTC.

The CDR3 DNA reads as TGTGCCTGGAGTGGAACAGGGTGGAGCTATGGCTACACCTTC. Its protein is CAWSGTGWSYGYTF. This sequence joins TRBV30 and TRBJ1-2; a weak D match, TRBD1 (6 bases). In germline, CDR1 is GTSNPN, CDR2 SVGIG (reference sequence). This CDR3 is 14 amino acids long. Trimming shortened V by 1 base and J by 4 bases, and 13 bases separated the two germline ends.